The source of this T cell receptor beta chain is a study of spatial heterogeneity in lung cancer. Study as a whole: There were consistently more beta-chain sequences detected than alpha-chain sequences. Raw reads showed each unique TCR and UMI combination turning up more than ten times on average.

V lost 4 bases, J lost 1 base, and 8 bases lay in between. Germline CDR1 reads SQVTM; CDR2 reads ANQGSEA. The CDR3 loop spans 13 amino acids. There are a few counts of this clonotype. Its antigen is not known. A single record per CDR3 protein comes from TCRdb applying MiXCR to the 5' RACE reads. The repertoire consists of 40,000 to 55,000 distinct CDR3 sequences, with about an eighth occurring once and the leading ten covering about 55%. The study, taken as a whole, reports: There were more appearances of ubiquitous expanded tumor TCRs in blood at resection than at follow-up.

Documented time point: sample taken at primary tumor resection. Frozen PBMC, nontumor lung or tumor provided whole RNA, which was sequenced unsorted. Samples came from some 73 TRACERx patients with untreated early-stage lung cancer. This chain joins TRBV29-1 and TRBJ1-5, with a possible D match to TRBD1 (6 bases). This clonotype was sampled from a male donor with early-stage non-small cell lung cancer. Sequencing was performed on PBMCs, taken at surgery. The CDR3 spells CSVGGGSNQPQHF. CDR3 nucleotides: TGCAGCGTTGGAGGGGGGAGCAATCAGCCCCAGCATTTT.